This T cell receptor beta chain was obtained from a study of T cell changes during pregnancy in multiple sclerosis. Generated by immunoSEQ multiplex PCR, the TCRdb table keeps only in-frame clones and is missing some. Of tens of thousands of clones listed, 90% are singletons. Germline CDR1 is SGHDN and CDR2 is FVKESK. V shed 1 base and J shed 0 bases, with 7 bases lying between them. CDR3 length: 14 amino acids. The specimen was peripheral blood, collected after pregnancy. This receptor was identified in a female donor in good health, enrolled as a control in a pregnancy study. The gene calls are TRBV14 and TRBJ2-7, with D hard to call. CDR3 nucleotides: TGTGCCAGCAGCCAAGTCGTCTCCTCCTACGAGCAGTACTTC. This gives the protein CASSQVVSSYEQYF.